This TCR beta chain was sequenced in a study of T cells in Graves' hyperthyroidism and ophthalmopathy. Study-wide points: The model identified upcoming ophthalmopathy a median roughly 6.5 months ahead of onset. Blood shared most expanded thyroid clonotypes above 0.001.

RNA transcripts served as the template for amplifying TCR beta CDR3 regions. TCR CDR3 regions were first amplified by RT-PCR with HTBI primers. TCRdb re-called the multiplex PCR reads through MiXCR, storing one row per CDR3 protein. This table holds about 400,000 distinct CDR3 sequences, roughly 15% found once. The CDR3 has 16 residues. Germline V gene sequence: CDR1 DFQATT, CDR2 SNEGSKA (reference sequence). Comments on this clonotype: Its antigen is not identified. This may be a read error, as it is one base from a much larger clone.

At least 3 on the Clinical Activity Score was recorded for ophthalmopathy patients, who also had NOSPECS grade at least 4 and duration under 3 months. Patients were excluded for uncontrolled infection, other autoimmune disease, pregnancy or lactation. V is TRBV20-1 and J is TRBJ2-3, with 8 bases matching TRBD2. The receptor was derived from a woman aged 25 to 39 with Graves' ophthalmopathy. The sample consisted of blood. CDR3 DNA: TGCAGTGCTAGAGATATAGCGGGGTTTAGCACAGATACGCGGTATTTT. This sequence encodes CSARDIAGFSTDTRYF.